Below are 21 T cell receptor beta chains sequenced from a single sample in a study of blood T cell repertoires in COVID-19. Produced via immunoSEQ multiplex PCR; TCRdb's table is partial and in-frame only. This table holds 200,000 to 250,000 clones, 82% found once. Sequences were obtained from PBMCs or T cells enriched from blood (not recorded which). Receptors were obtained from a woman aged 55-69 years who had recovered from COVID-19.

This clone has more than one count but fewer than ten. The chain is built from TRBV10-1 and TRBJ1-1; D possibly corresponds to TRBD1 (5 bases). The CDR3 spans 13 residues. Trimming took 6 bases from V and 2 from J, leaving 10 bases between them. Germline V gene data show CDR1 as WNHNN and CDR2 as SYGVQD (reference sequence). CDR3 coding DNA: TGCGCCAGCAGCTTGACAGAAAACACTGAAGCTTTCTTT. Its translation: CASSLTENTEAFF.

The chain recombines TRBV2 with TRBJ1-2; maybe TRBD1 (5 bases). Germline V gene data show CDR1 as SNHLY and CDR2 as FYNNEI. The CDR3 is made up of 14 amino acids. V dropped 9 bases and J dropped 0 bases, with 14 bases sitting between them. The CDR3 nucleotides are TGTGCCAGTGGACAAGGGGCACCTAACTATGGCTACACCTTC. This encodes CASGQGAPNYGYTF.

V usage is TRBV29-1 and J usage is TRBJ1-1; 8 bases align to TRBD1. The CDR3 spans 13 residues. The germline V gene has CDR1 SQVTM and CDR2 ANQGSEA. With V trimmed by 7 bases and J by 1 base, 5 bases remained unmatched. Here the CDR3 DNA reads TGCAGCGCTAAGGACAGGGAGAACACTGAAGCTTTCTTT. Residues: CSAKDRENTEAFF.

J is TRBJ2-7 and V is TRBV5-1; the D gene is possibly TRBD2 (5 bases). The V gene's germline CDR1 is SGHRS and CDR2 YFSETQ. This CDR3 comprises 15 residues. V lost 0 bases, J lost 2 bases, and 12 bases lay in between. The chain's CDR3 is CASSLAGGPAYEQYF. The CDR3 DNA reads as TGCGCCAGCAGCTTGGCAGGCGGGCCCGCCTACGAGCAGTACTTC.

The V call is TRBV10-3, the J call TRBJ2-2; no definite D call. The CDR3 has 13 amino acids. Germline assignment: CDR1 ENHRY and CDR2 SYGVKD. V shed 5 bases and J shed 3 bases, with 7 bases lying between them. The CDR3 protein is CAISIQDTGELFF. The CDR3 DNA sequence: TGTGCCATCAGTATTCAGGACACCGGGGAGCTGTTTTTT.

The V call is TRBV9, the J call TRBJ1-2; the D is unclear. Germline assignment: CDR1 SGDLS and CDR2 YYNGEE. Trimming stripped 4 bases from V and 4 bases from J, with 8 bases between. The CDR3 is 12 residues long. The CDR3 sequence is CASSPSLYGYTF. CDR3 DNA sequence: TGTGCCAGCAGCCCCAGTCTCTATGGCTACACCTTC.

V gene TRBV4-3 combines with J gene TRBJ2-4, with unresolved D. The CDR3 is made up of 15 amino acids. The V end lost 0 bases, the J end lost 7 bases, and 13 bases lay between the germline ends. Germline V gene sequence: CDR1 LGHNA, CDR2 YSLEER. CDR3 DNA sequence: TGCGCCAGCAGCCAAGATACCCCTCCCGGGAACATTCAGTACTTC. It specifies CASSQDTPPGNIQYF.

The chain carries TRBV6-1 and TRBJ2-2; a possible D gene is TRBD2 (5 bases). V shed 3 bases and J shed 7 bases, with 9 bases lying between them. The CDR3 sequence is 13 residues long. CDR1 and CDR2 from the germline V gene are MNHNS and SASEGT. The CDR3 coding sequence is TGTGCCAGCAGTGATCGAGGGTTCGGGGAGCTGTTTTTT. Residues: CASSDRGFGELFF.

Only one count was recorded for this clone. J is TRBJ2-2 and V is TRBV27; 7 bases are shared with TRBD1. Germline lookup yields CDR1 MNHEY and CDR2 SMNVEV (reference sequence). This CDR3 comprises 13 residues. The V segment lost 6 bases and the J segment 3 bases; nucleotides outside the gene matches: 1. CDR3 nucleotides: TGTGCCAGCAGACAGGGGTACACCGGGGAGCTGTTTTTT. Protein sequence: CASRQGYTGELFF.

In this sample, this clone turned up many times. V and J are TRBV7-2 and TRBJ2-7; 9 nucleotides match TRBD1. This CDR3 comprises 15 residues. The germline V gene encodes CDR1 SGHTA and CDR2 FQGNSA. Losses at the gene ends were 5 bases for V and 12 bases for J; bases not matched to a gene: 17. Written as DNA, the CDR3 is TGTGCCAGCAGCAAGGGACAGGGCGCGAGTGAGAGTACGTACTTC. Amino acid sequence: CASSKGQGASESTYF.

The chain employs TRBV7-8 and TRBJ1-5; possibly TRBD1 for D (5 bases). The CDR3 extends over 14 amino acids. V was trimmed by 6 bases and J by 5 bases, leaving 14 bases between them. In germline, CDR1 is SGHVS, CDR2 FQNEAQ. The CDR3: CASSGGVADQPQHF. The DNA for the CDR3 is TGTGCCAGCAGTGGAGGGGTCGCGGATCAGCCCCAGCATTTT.

V usage is TRBV2 and J usage is TRBJ2-1; 10 bases are a match to TRBD2. CDR3 length: 12 residues. The J segment lost 12 bases and the V segment lost 5 bases, leaving 4 bases of the junction unmatched. CDR1 is SNHLY and CDR2 is FYNNEI in the germline V gene. CDR3 amino acids: CASSSSGGPQFF. The DNA of the CDR3 is TGTGCCAGCAGTTCTAGCGGGGGTCCGCAGTTCTTC. Drawing the rest from reference TRBV2 and TRBJ2-1, the complete variable domain is EPEVTQTPSHQVTQMGQEVILRCVPISNHLYFYWYRQILGQKVEFLVSFYNNEISEKSEIFDDQFSVERPDGSNFTLKIRSTKLEDSAMYFCASSSSGGPQFFGPGTRLTVL.

J is TRBJ2-7 and V is TRBV6-5; D possibly corresponds to TRBD1 (6 bases). The germline CDR1 and CDR2 sequences are MNHEY and SVGAGI. V gave up 5 bases and J gave up 4 bases, with 15 bases separating them. CDR3 length: 14 residues. The CDR3 bases are TGTGCCAGCAGTCCCAGCGACAGGAAATACGAGCAGTACTTC. Its protein product is CASSPSDRKYEQYF.

The CDR3 nucleotides read TGTGCCAGCAGCTTAGCGAGTCCACTAGCGGGGGTAGATGAGCAGTTCTTC. Encoded protein: CASSLASPLAGVDEQFF. This rearrangement joins TRBV7-2 to TRBJ2-1, with 11 bases lining up with TRBD2. V trimming: 0 bases; J trimming: 8 bases; junction bases outside the gene matches: 9. CDR1 is SGHTA and CDR2 is FQGNSA in the germline V gene. This CDR3 spans 17 amino acids.

The V and J genes are TRBV18 and TRBJ1-5; tentative D call: TRBD1 (6 bases). The CDR3 consists of 16 residues. V lost 4 bases and J lost 0, with 13 bases in between. Germline CDR1 and CDR2: KGHSH and LQKENI. CDR3 residues: CASSQNRQVSNQPQHF. The CDR3 region has the DNA TGTGCCAGCTCACAAAATCGACAGGTTAGCAATCAGCCCCAGCATTTT.

The genes are TRBV14 and TRBJ1-1, with D maybe TRBD1 (6 bases). This CDR3 is 13 amino acids long. V lost 7 bases and J lost 4, with 13 bases in between. The germline V gene encodes CDR1 SGHDN and CDR2 FVKESK. CDR3 protein: CASNRAGVTEAFF. The CDR3 nucleotides read TGTGCCAGCAACAGGGCTGGAGTCACTGAAGCTTTCTTT. Combining the CDR3 with reference TRBV14 and TRBJ1-1 gives the whole variable domain EAGVTQFPSHSVIEKGQTVTLRCDPISGHDNLYWYRRVMGKEIKFLLHFVKESKQDESGMPNNRFLAERTGGTYSTLKVQPAELEDSGVYFCASNRAGVTEAFFGQGTRLTVV.

This chain links TRBV7-3 with TRBJ2-1, with TRBD2 as a possible D gene (5 bases). The V and J ends lost 3 bases and 1 base respectively, with 10 bases between them. This CDR3 contains 15 residues. Germline V CDR1 and CDR2: SGHTA, FQGTGA. The CDR3 DNA sequence: TGTGCCAGCAGCTTCCTACCGGGGTCCTACAATGAGCAGTTCTTC. This sequence encodes CASSFLPGSYNEQFF.

The chain is built from TRBV7-9 and TRBJ1-1; 10 positions match TRBD1. There are 14 residues in the CDR3. CDR1 is SEHNR, CDR2 FQNEAQ, per germline (reference sequence). Losses at the gene ends were 7 bases for V and 2 bases for J; bases not matched to a gene: 4. The CDR3 nucleotides are TGTGCCAGCAATAGACAGGGGGCAAACACTGAAGCTTTCTTT. Translated, it gives CASNRQGANTEAFF.

In DNA, the CDR3 is TGTGCCAGCTCACCCCCGGGGGGGACTAGCAATCAGCCCCAGCATTTT. Translating gives CASSPPGGTSNQPQHF. This chain joins TRBV18 and TRBJ1-5; a weak D match, TRBD1 (5 bases). The CDR3 sequence is 16 residues long. V was shortened by 3 bases and J by 0 bases, with 12 bases between the two germline ends. Germline CDR1 and CDR2: KGHSH and LQKENI.

This clone occurred once. V usage is TRBV5-1 and J usage is TRBJ1-4, with D uncertain. This CDR3 contains 15 residues. The V end lost 0 bases, the J end lost 2 bases, and 8 bases lay between the germline ends. Per the germline V gene, CDR1 is SGHRS and CDR2 is YFSETQ. The chain's CDR3 is CASSLAGSTNEKLFF. Written as DNA, the CDR3 is TGCGCCAGCAGCTTGGCGGGGTCTACTAATGAAAAACTGTTTTTT.

This clone was detected only a few times. The chain uses TRBV3-1 (or the pseudogene TRBV3-2) and TRBJ2-7; D is uncertain. This CDR3 region has 14 residues. Germline V CDR1 and CDR2: LGHDT, YNNKEL (reference sequence). The ends were cut back, 4 bases at V and 0 bases at J, with 10 bases in the middle. The CDR3 coding sequence is TGTGCCAGCAGCCGAAGTCAGGTCTCCTACGAGCAGTACTTC. The encoded protein is CASSRSQVSYEQYF.